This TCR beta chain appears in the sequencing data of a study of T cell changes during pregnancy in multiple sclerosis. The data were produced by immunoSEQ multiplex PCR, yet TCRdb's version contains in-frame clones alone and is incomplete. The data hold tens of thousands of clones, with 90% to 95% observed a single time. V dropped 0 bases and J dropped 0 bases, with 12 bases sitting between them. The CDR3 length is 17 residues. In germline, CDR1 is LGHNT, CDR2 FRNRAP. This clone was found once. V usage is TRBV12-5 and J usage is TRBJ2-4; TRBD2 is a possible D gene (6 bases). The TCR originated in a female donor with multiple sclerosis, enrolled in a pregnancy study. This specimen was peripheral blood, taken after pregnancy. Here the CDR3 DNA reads TGTGCTAGTGGTTTGGTCAAGGGACTGACAGCCAAAAACATTCAGTACTTC. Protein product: CASGLVKGLTAKNIQYF.